Sequencing of this T cell receptor (beta chain) was carried out in a study of response to subunit inactivated influenza vaccine (dated by TCRdb to the late 2010s). Some background on the complete study: Deep quantitative T cell receptor repertoire profiling was used in the study to track responses to a trivalent subunit inactivated influenza vaccine. Results the study describes overall, beyond this receptor: It was suggested by the authors that each seasonal influenza vaccination may recruit only a limited number of new T cells.

The library was made by RT-PCR. The data were produced on an Illumina HiSeq 2500. The public reads were reprocessed in TCRdb via fastp at Q25 and MiXCR, keeping in-frame beta chains. For every CDR3 protein sequence, its rows merge into one entry that carries the most common genes and DNA. The sample has about 540,000 distinct CDR3 sequences on record, 12% to 15% of them singletons. The leading ten clones occupy 11% of the sample. This clonotype was observed at least ten times. There is no known antigen for this receptor. The input lacks base qualities; no much larger clone sits a single base away. The cysteine opens and the phenylalanine closes a CDR3 of 13 amino acids. Just CDR3 DNA is preserved here, 39 bases in frame from base 1. Via the germline V gene, CDR1 is SGHVS and CDR2 FNYEAQ. At the junction V is shortened by 5 bases and J by 7 bases; bases outside the gene matches: 5.

This TCR derives from a man over 45 who received an inactivated influenza vaccine. Donor details come from another sample of the same person, matched by shared clones. The source was PBMCs from blood, collected approximately 13 days after vaccination. The chain is encoded by TRBV7-6 joined to TRBJ1-5; 7 junctional bases match TRBD1. The CDR3 here reads CASSLDREQPQHF. The base sequence is TGTGCCAGCAGCCTAGACAGGGAGCAGCCCCAGCATTTT.